Shown below are 11 T cell receptor beta chains from a single sample sequenced in a study of cytomegalovirus exposure and HLA in healthy donors. Profiling relied on immunoSEQ multiplex PCR, and the TCRdb table lists in-frame clones only, not all of them. The sample lists 200,000 to 250,000 clones, roughly 88% occurring once. Material: PBMCs. These receptors originate from a woman between 25 and 40 years old in good health and CMV-seropositive.

Here the CDR3 reads CASSSRTGFDGAFF. The CDR3 coding sequence is TGTGCCAGCAGTTCCCGAACAGGGTTTGATGGAGCTTTCTTT. The gene calls are TRBV6-5 and TRBJ1-1; perhaps TRBD1 as D (6 bases). The germline V gene encodes CDR1 MNHEY and CDR2 SVGAGI. The CDR3 runs 14 residues. V was pared by 4 bases and J by 10 bases, with 19 bases between.

The chain employs TRBV11-2 and TRBJ2-3; no clear D gene. Trimming cost V 5 bases and J 2 bases, with 8 bases left between them. This CDR3 is built from 13 residues. Per germline, CDR1 SGHAT and CDR2 FQNNGV. The CDR3 nucleotides are TGTGCCAGCAGCCGTACGCTCACAGATACGCAGTATTTT. Translating gives CASSRTLTDTQYF. Drawing the rest from reference TRBV11-2 and TRBJ2-3, the complete variable domain is EAGVAQSPRYKIIEKRQSVAFWCNPISGHATLYWYQQILGQGPKLLIQFQNNGVVDDSQLPKDRFSAERLKGVDSTLKIQPAKLEDSAVYLCASSRTLTDTQYFGPGTRLTVL.

The V and J genes are TRBV11-2 and TRBJ1-2; D is uncertain. The V and J ends lost 0 bases and 8 bases respectively, with 7 bases between them. CDR1 and CDR2 from the germline V gene are SGHAT and FQNNGV. CDR3 length: 12 residues. For the CDR3, the DNA is TGTGCCAGCAGCTTAGAGGGGAGAGGCTACACCTTC. This codes for CASSLEGRGYTF.

This chain connects TRBV25-1 to TRBJ2-1; 9 bases fit TRBD1. The CDR3 is 15 residues long. The ends lost 4 bases at V and 4 bases at J; junction bases unmatched: 5. CDR1 is MGHDK and CDR2 is SYGVNS in the germline V gene. The CDR3: CASSVRDRVYNEQFF. The CDR3 DNA reads TGTGCCAGCAGTGTACGGGACAGGGTTTACAATGAGCAGTTCTTC.

The genes are TRBV6-5 and TRBJ1-1; 7 bases are shared with TRBD1. Losses at the gene ends were 0 bases for V and 0 bases for J; bases not matched to a gene: 4. This CDR3 has 16 amino acids. Per germline, CDR1 MNHEY and CDR2 SVGAGI. The CDR3 reads CASSYSGDSLNTEAFF. The CDR3 nucleotides are TGTGCCAGCAGTTACTCCGGGGACAGCCTGAACACTGAAGCTTTCTTT.

The chain is built from TRBV4-1 and TRBJ2-3; D gene unclear. Germline V gene lookup returns CDR1 MGHRA and CDR2 YSYEKL. Deletions cut 5 bases from V and 4 bases from J, with 4 bases between. The CDR3 consists of 11 residues. The CDR3 loop reads CASSWSDTQYF. The CDR3 DNA reads as TGCGCCAGCAGCTGGTCAGATACGCAGTATTTT.

The chain recombines TRBV9 with TRBJ1-4; D unclear. Per the germline V gene, CDR1 is SGDLS and CDR2 is YYNGEE. The CDR3 length is 15 residues. The V gene lost 4 bases and the J gene lost 5 bases, with 15 bases spanning the gap. In DNA form, the CDR3 reads TGTGCCAGCAGCCCAGACACACCCAGGAATGAAAAACTGTTTTTT. Protein sequence: CASSPDTPRNEKLFF.

J is TRBJ1-1 and V is TRBV6-5; TRBD1 agrees at 7 bases. The CDR3 sequence is 15 residues long. The germline CDR1 and CDR2 sequences are MNHEY and SVGAGI. The V gene end was trimmed by 2 bases and the J gene end by 11 bases; junction bases not matched to a gene: 14. Written as DNA, the CDR3 is TGTGCCAGCAGTTACAGCGGGACAGCCGTTCGGTGGGCTTTCTTT. Its translation is CASSYSGTAVRWAFF.

The chain is built from TRBV5-6 and TRBJ2-7, with 8 bases identical to TRBD2. Unmatched junction bases numbered 7, after V lost 5 bases and J lost 6 bases. This CDR3 region has 13 residues. From germline, CDR1 is SGHDT and CDR2 YYEEEE. The CDR3 DNA reads as TGTGCCAGCAGAGCGGCGGGAGGTGGCGAGCAGTACTTC. Protein product: CASRAAGGGEQYF.

The V gene is TRBV5-1, the J gene TRBJ2-1; tentatively, D is TRBD1 (5 bases). The CDR3 runs 14 residues. V lost 2 bases and J 5 bases, leaving 11 bases between the germline ends. Germline V gives CDR1 SGHRS, CDR2 YFSETQ. This CDR3 reads CASSFSQDNNEQFF. The CDR3 DNA is TGCGCCAGCAGCTTTTCACAGGATAACAATGAGCAGTTCTTC.

The V call is TRBV29-1, the J call TRBJ1-2, with 9 nucleotides matching TRBD1. Looked up from germline, CDR1 is SQVTM and CDR2 is ANQGSEA. The CDR3 contains 12 residues. V was clipped by 7 bases and J by 4 bases; unmatched bases: 4. The CDR3 sequence: CSAGQGSYGYTF. In nucleotides, the CDR3 is TGCAGCGCGGGACAGGGTTCCTATGGCTACACCTTC.